A selection of T cell receptor beta chains follows, all from one sample in a study of T cell changes during pregnancy in multiple sclerosis. Some clones are missing from TCRdb's copy, which holds only in-frame ones; the method was immunoSEQ multiplex PCR. Counted here are some 80,000 clones, just over 90% occurring once; the ten biggest clones make up 1.4%. The material was peripheral blood, obtained before pregnancy. These receptors all come from a female donor with multiple sclerosis, enrolled in a pregnancy study. The conserved cysteine and the conserved F or W are not part of the CDR3 here. The D gene is left open where the match is weak.

>TRBV19|TRBJ1-4|TRBD1
ASSFGDRLF
>TRBV30|TRBJ2-7|TRBD1
AWSVLGPGQGASEQY
>TRBV7-8|TRBJ1-2|TRBD1
ASSSNRGSNYGYT
>TRBV6-6|TRBJ2-5|TRBD1
ASSWTGETQY
>TRBV7-2|TRBJ2-7|NA
ASSLELMLVEQY
>TRBV5-1|TRBJ2-7|NA
ASSYQGYEVEQY
>TRBV5-5|TRBJ2-3|NA
ASSFMADRTDTQY
>TRBV7-8|TRBJ1-1|NA
ASSIQGVGPF
>TRBV19|TRBJ1-2|NA
ASSIGTENFYGYT
>TRBV28|TRBJ2-5|TRBD1
ASSSRQGLQETQY
>TRBV15|TRBJ1-2|NA
ATSRGGDYGYT
>TRBV29-1|TRBJ1-2|NA
SVAGEEDYGYT
>TRBV7-9|TRBJ2-3|TRBD2
ASSLGGLAGATDTQY
>TRBV19|TRBJ2-2|TRBD2
ASLPGLSYTGELF
>TRBV7-9|TRBJ1-4|TRBD1
ASRSTGTDEKLF
>TRBV5-1|TRBJ2-2|NA
ASSSMGSTGELF
>TRBV4-1|TRBJ1-1|TRBD1
ASSHDDRGPEAF
>TRBV5-6|TRBJ2-7|NA
ASSLHGVHEQY
>TRBV11-2|TRBJ2-1|TRBD2
ASSLFIPLAGDYNEQF
>TRBV14|TRBJ2-3|NA
ASSQDLLKTDTQY
>TRBV30|TRBJ1-5|NA
AYCSGTGDNQPQH
>TRBV10-1|TRBJ2-2|TRBD2
ASSESRSGVLTGELF
>TRBV5-1|TRBJ2-3|NA
ASSWGGTDTQY
>TRBV12-5|TRBJ1-5|NA
ASGFVGTWGSQPQH
>TRBV15|TRBJ2-7|TRBD1
ATSRDLGQAIEQY
>TRBV6-1|TRBJ1-2|NA
ASSEAGQGQKGYT
>TRBV9|TRBJ1-6|NA
ASSVEGGDRPLH
>TRBV4-1|TRBJ2-7|TRBD1
ASSQDLGDRGLWEQY
>TRBV10-3|TRBJ1-2|NA
AIRTGQGLGRYT
>TRBV5-1|TRBJ2-2|TRBD2
ASSPPASGASGTGELF
>TRBV7-6|TRBJ1-3|NA
ASSFKEPAAGLLDTIY
>TRBV13|TRBJ1-1|NA
ASSLGMNTEAF
>TRBV6-4|TRBJ2-2|TRBD2
ASSDSTSGTGELF
>TRBV9|TRBJ2-1|NA
ASSVGAQGVNEQF
>TRBV6-1|TRBJ2-3|TRBD1
ASSGWTGGTDTQY
>TRBV23-1|TRBJ2-7|TRBD2
ASSQSAPGLASGEQY
>TRBV9|TRBJ1-3|NA
ASSSGRGLNTIY
>TRBV4-2|TRBJ1-1|NA
ASSQDQRGAWTEAF
>TRBV19|TRBJ1-1|NA
ASSIGGGTEAF
>TRBV9|TRBJ2-1|NA
ASSETGSSYNEQF
>TRBV5-6|TRBJ2-7|NA
ASSFSVEQY
>TRBV4-1|TRBJ2-2|NA
ASSQVAGNTGELF
>TRBV9|TRBJ1-3|NA
ASSVSSGTGNTIY
>TRBV19|TRBJ2-5|TRBD1
ASSIGTVGLLQTQY
>TRBV4-1|TRBJ1-1|NA
ASSLRDPEGDMNTEAF
>TRBV9|TRBJ2-3|NA
ASSDPLRGASTDTQY
>TRBV11-2|TRBJ2-3|NA
ASSPLWGGSTDTQY
>TRBV7-6|TRBJ1-6|NA
ASSLAPAGKDSPLH
>TRBV10-2|TRBJ2-7|TRBD1
ASRPGDRGHEQY
>TRBV7-9|TRBJ2-5|TRBD1
ASSQTGAQETQY